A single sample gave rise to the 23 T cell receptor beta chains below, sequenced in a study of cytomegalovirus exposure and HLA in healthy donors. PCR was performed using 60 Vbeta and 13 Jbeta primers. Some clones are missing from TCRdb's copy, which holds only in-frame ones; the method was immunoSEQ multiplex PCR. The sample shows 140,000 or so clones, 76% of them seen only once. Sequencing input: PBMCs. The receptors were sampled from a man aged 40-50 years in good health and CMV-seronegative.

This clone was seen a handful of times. CDR3 DNA sequence: TGTGCCAGCAGTTCGGTCACAGGGGGCTTCATGGACACTGAAGCTTTCTTT. Translating gives CASSSVTGGFMDTEAFF. The chain recombines TRBV28 with TRBJ1-1; TRBD1 matches at 9 bases. The CDR3 totals 17 residues. CDR1 is MDHEN and CDR2 is SYDVKM in the germline V gene. Trimming at V came to 4 bases and at J to 3 bases, leaving 12 bases not matched to a gene.

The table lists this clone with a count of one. CDR3 bases: TGTGCCAGTAGTTTTGGGGACTCTGTCACTGAAGCTTTCTTT. As protein: CASSFGDSVTEAFF. The V call is TRBV19, the J call TRBJ1-1; D is perhaps TRBD1 (5 bases). V lost 5 bases and J lost 4, with 14 bases in between. Germline values: CDR1 LNHDA, CDR2 SQIVND (reference sequence). The CDR3 length is 14 residues.

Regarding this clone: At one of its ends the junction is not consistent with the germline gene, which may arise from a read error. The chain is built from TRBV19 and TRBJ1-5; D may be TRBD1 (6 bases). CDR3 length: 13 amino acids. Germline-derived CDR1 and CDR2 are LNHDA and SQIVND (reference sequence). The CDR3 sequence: CASSRTDYEPQHF. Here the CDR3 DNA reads TGTGCCAGCAGTAGGACAGATTATGAGCCCCAGCATTTT.

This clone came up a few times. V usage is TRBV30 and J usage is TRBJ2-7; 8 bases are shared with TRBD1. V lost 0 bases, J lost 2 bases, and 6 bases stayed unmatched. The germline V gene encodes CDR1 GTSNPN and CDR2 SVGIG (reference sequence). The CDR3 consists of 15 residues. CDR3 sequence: CAWSVRRTGTYEQYF. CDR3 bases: TGTGCCTGGAGTGTACGTAGGACAGGGACCTACGAGCAGTACTTC.

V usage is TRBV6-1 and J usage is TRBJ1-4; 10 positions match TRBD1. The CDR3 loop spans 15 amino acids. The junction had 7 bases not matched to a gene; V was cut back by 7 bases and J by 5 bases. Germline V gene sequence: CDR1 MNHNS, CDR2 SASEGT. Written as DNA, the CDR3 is TGTGCCAGCATGTGGACAGGGGGGGGGAATGAAAAACTGTTTTTT. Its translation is CASMWTGGGNEKLFF.

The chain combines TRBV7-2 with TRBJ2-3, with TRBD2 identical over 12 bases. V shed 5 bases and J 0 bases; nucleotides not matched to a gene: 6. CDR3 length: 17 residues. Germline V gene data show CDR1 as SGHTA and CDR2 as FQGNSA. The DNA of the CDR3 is TGTGCCAGCAGCGCGAGACTAGCGGGGGACAGCACAGATACGCAGTATTTT. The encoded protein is CASSARLAGDSTDTQYF.

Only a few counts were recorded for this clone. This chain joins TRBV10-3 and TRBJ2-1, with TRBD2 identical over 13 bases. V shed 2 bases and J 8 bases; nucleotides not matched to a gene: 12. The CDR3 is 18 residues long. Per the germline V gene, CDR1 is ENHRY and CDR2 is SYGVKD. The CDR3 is CAISELPLGLAGEDEQFF. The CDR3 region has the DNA TGTGCCATCAGTGAGCTTCCCCTTGGACTAGCGGGAGAAGATGAGCAGTTCTTC.

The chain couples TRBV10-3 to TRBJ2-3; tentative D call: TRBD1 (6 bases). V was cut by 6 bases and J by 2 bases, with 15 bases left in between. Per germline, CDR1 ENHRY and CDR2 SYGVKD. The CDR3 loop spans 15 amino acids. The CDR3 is CAISGQQGSTDTQYF. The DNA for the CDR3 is TGTGCCATCAGCGGCCAACAGGGATCCACAGATACGCAGTATTTT.

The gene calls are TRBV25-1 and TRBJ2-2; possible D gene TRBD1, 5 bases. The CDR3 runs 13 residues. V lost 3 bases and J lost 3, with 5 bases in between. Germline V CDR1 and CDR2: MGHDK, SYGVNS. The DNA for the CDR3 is TGTGCCAGCAGTGACAGGGACACCGGGGAGCTGTTTTTT. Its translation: CASSDRDTGELFF.

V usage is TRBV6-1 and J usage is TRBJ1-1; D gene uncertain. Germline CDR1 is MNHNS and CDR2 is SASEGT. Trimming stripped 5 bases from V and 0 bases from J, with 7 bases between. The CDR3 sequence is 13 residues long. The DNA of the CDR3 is TGTGCCAGCAGTTCAACTGTGAACACTGAAGCTTTCTTT. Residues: CASSSTVNTEAFF.

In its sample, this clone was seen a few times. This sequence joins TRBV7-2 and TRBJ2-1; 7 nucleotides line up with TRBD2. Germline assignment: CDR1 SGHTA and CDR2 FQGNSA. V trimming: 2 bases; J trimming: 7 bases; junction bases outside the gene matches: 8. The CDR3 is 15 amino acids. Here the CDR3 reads CASSLQSGEANEQFF. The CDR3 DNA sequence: TGTGCCAGCAGCTTACAAAGCGGGGAGGCTAATGAGCAGTTCTTC.

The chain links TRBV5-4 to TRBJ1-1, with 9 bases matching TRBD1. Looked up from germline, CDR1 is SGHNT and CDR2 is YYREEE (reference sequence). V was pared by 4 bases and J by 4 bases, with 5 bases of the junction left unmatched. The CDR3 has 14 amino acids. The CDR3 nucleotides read TGTGCCAGCAGCCCTGGGACAGGGATCACTGAAGCTTTCTTT. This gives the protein CASSPGTGITEAFF.

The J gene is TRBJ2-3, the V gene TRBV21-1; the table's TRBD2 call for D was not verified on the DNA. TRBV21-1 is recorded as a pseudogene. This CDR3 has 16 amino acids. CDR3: CASTPPRTSGTDTQYF. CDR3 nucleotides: TGTGCCAGCACCCCTCCCCGGACTAGCGGCACAGATACGCAGTATTTT.

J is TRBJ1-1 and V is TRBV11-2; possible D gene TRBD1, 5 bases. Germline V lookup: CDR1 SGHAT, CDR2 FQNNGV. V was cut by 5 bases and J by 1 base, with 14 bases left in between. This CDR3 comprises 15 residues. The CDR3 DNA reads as TGTGCCAGCAGCCGGATAGACAGTGGGAACACTGAAGCTTTCTTT. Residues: CASSRIDSGNTEAFF.

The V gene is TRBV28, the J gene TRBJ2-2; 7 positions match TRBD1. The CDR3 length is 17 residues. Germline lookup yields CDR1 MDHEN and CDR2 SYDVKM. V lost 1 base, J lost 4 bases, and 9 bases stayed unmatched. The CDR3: CASSLYTGVLGTGELFF. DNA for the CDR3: TGTGCCAGCAGTTTATACACAGGGGTGCTGGGCACCGGGGAGCTGTTTTTT.

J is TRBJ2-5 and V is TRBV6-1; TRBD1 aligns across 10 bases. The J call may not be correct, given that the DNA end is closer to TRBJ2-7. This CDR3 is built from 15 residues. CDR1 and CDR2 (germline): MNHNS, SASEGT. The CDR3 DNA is TGTGCCAGCAGGTGGGGGCGGGACAGGGGCCACGAGCAGTACTTC. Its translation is CASRWGRDRGHEQYF.

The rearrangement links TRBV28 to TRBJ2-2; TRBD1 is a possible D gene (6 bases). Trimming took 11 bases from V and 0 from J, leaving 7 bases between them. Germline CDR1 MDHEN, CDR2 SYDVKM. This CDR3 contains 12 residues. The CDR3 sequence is CAGQTNTGELFF. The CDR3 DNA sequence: TGTGCCGGACAGACGAACACCGGGGAGCTGTTTTTT.

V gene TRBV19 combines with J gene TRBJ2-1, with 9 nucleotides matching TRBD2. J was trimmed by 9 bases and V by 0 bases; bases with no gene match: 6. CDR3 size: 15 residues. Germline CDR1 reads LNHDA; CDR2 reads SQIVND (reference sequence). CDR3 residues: CASSIEALAGTEQFF. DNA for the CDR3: TGTGCCAGTAGTATAGAGGCCCTAGCGGGAACTGAGCAGTTCTTC.

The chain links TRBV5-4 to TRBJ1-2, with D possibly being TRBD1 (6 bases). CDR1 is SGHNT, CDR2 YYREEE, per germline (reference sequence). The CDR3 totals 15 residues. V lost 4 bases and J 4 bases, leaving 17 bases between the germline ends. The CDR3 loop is CASSNDRNPFYGYTF. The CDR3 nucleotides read TGTGCCAGCAGCAACGACAGGAACCCTTTCTATGGCTACACCTTC.

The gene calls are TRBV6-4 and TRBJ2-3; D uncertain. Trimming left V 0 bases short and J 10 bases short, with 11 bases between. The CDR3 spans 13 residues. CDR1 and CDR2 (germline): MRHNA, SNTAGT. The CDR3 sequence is CASSDSNSGPQYF. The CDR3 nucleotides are TGTGCCAGCAGTGACTCGAATTCGGGTCCGCAGTATTTT.

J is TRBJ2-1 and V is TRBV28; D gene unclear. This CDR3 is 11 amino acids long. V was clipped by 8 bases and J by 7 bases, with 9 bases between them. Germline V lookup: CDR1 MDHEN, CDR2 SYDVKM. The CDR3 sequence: CASGQVNEQFF. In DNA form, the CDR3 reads TGTGCCAGCGGCCAAGTTAATGAGCAGTTCTTC. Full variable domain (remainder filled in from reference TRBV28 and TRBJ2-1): DVKVTQSSRYLVKRTGEKVFLECVQDMDHENMFWYRQDPGLGLRLIYFSYDVKMKEKGDIPEGYSVSREKKERFSLILESASTNQTSMYLCASGQVNEQFFGPGTRLTVL.

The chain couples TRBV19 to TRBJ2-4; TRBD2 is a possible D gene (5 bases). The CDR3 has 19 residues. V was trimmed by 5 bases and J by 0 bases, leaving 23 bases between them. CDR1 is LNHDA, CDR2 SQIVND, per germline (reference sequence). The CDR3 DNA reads TGTGCCAGTAGTCCACTGGGAGACACCAGTTCAATAGCCAAAAACATTCAGTACTTC. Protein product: CASSPLGDTSSIAKNIQYF.

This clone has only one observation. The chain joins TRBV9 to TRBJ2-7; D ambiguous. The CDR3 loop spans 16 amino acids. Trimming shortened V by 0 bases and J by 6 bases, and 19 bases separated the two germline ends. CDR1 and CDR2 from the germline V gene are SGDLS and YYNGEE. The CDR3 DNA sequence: TGTGCCAGCAGCGTAGACCGGAGTCGATCAAAGGTCGAGCAGTACTTC. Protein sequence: CASSVDRSRSKVEQYF.